This TCR beta chain was captured in a study of Ad26.COV2.S vaccination and SARS-CoV-2 variants. Clones were sequenced by immunoSEQ multiplex PCR, and TCRdb holds only the in-frame ones, with some missing. The table records about 87,000 clones, roughly 84% of them present only once. Study-wide results and caveats: It was reported that spike-specific CD8+ and CD4+ T cell responses were substantially broad after vaccination.

Regarding this clone: Its antigen is unknown.

There are 17 residues in the CDR3. V was clipped by 3 bases and J by 7 bases, with 22 bases between them. Per germline, CDR1 LNHDA and CDR2 SQIVND (reference sequence). The sequence was collected from a human donor who had recovered from COVID-19. The chain carries TRBV19 and TRBJ2-1; D is ambiguous. The sample was peripheral blood, taken after recovery from COVID-19. As DNA, the CDR3 is TGTGCCAGTAGTATCTCGGCTAGTGGGTATATTACAAATGAGCAGTTCTTC. Translation gives CASSISASGYITNEQFF.